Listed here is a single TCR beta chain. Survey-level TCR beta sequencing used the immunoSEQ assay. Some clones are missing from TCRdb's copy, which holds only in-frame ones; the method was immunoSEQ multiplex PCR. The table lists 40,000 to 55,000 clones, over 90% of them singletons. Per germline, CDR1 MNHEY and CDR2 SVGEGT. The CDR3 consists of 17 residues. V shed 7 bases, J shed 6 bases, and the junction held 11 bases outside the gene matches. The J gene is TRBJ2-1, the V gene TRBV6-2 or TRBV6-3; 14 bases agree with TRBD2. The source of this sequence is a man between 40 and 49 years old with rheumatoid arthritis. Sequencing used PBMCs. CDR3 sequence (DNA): TGTGCCAGCATCCCCGGGACTAGCGGGAGCTGGAGCAATGAGCAGTTCTTC. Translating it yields CASIPGTSGSWSNEQFF.